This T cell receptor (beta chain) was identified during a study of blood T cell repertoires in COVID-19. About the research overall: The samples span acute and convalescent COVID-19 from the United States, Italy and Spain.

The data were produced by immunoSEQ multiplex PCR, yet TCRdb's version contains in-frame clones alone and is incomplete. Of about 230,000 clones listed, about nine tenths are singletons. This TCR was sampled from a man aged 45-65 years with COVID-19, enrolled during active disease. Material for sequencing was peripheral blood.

The CDR3 DNA is TGTGCCAGCAGAACGGACAGACTTACCGGGGAGCTGTTTTTT. Translation: CASRTDRLTGELFF. The rearrangement uses TRBV2 and TRBJ2-2; tentatively, D is TRBD1 (6 bases). The CDR3 length is 14 residues. Germline lookup yields CDR1 SNHLY and CDR2 FYNNEI. Trimming stripped 6 bases from V and 5 bases from J, with 13 bases between.